The 26 T cell receptor beta chains listed next were all sequenced from one sample in a study of CD8 T cells in ankylosing spondylitis. In TCRdb, the 5' RACE reads were re-called with MiXCR into one record per CDR3 protein. This table holds roughly 150,000 distinct CDR3 sequences, 30% to 35% found once. Sequenced material: synovial fluid, either unsorted or a sorted T cell fraction (not recorded which). All receptors derive from a male donor with ankylosing spondylitis.

In this sample, this clonotype turned up many times. The chain uses TRBV3-1 and TRBJ2-2, with D unclear. In germline, CDR1 is LGHDT, CDR2 YNNKEL (reference sequence). The CDR3 is made up of 11 amino acids. V was trimmed by 0 bases and J by 14 bases, leaving 7 bases between them. CDR3 coding DNA: TGTGCCAGCAGCCAAGATCGGACCCTGTTTTTT. Translation: CASSQDRTLFF.

This chain uses TRBV7-2 with TRBJ2-5, with D possibly matching TRBD2 (5 bases). V dropped 4 bases and J dropped 5 bases, with 17 bases sitting between them. Germline lookup yields CDR1 SGHTA and CDR2 FQGNSA. This CDR3 comprises 15 residues. The CDR3 DNA sequence: TGTGCCAGCAGCTACCGAGCGGCAGTCGGGGAGACCCAGTACTTC. It encodes CASSYRAAVGETQYF. The entire variable domain, with the rest obtained from reference TRBV7-2 and TRBJ2-5, is as follows: GAGVSQSPSNKVTEKGKDVELRCDPISGHTALYWYRQSLGQGLEFLIYFQGNSAPDKSGLPSDRFSAERTGGSVSTLTIQRTQQEDSAVYLCASSYRAAVGETQYFGPGTRLLVL.

This clonotype was counted once. The chain uses TRBV5-1 and TRBJ1-3; D is uncertain. The germline V gene encodes CDR1 SGHRS and CDR2 YFSETQ. The CDR3 consists of 14 residues. The V gene lost 4 bases and the J gene lost 2 bases, with 10 bases spanning the gap. CDR3: CASSVAKPGNTIYF. CDR3 in DNA: TGCGCCAGCAGCGTTGCAAAACCTGGAAACACCATATATTTT.

The table lists this clonotype with many counts. The rearrangement uses TRBV20-1 and TRBJ2-3, with D perhaps given as TRBD1 or TRBD2 (5 bases each). V was trimmed by 2 bases and J by 1 base, leaving 16 bases between them. This CDR3 comprises 16 residues. From germline, CDR1 is DFQATT and CDR2 SNEGSKA (reference sequence). CDR3 coding DNA: TGCAGTGCTAGACCTATAACGGGGCCGGGCACAGATACGCAGTATTTT. The encoded protein is CSARPITGPGTDTQYF.

This clonotype occurred a few times. The chain combines TRBV11-1 with TRBJ2-1; 8 positions agree with TRBD2. Trimming cost V 1 base and J 5 bases; bases outside gene matches: 1. The CDR3 covers 14 residues. Germline V gives CDR1 SGHAT, CDR2 FQDESV (reference sequence). CDR3 bases: TGTGCCAGCAGCTTAGAACTAGCGGACAATGAGCAGTTCTTC. Translated: CASSLELADNEQFF.

The V gene is TRBV29-1, the J gene TRBJ2-2; TRBD1 might be the D (5 bases). V lost 7 bases, J lost 2 bases, and 11 bases lay in between. The CDR3 has 13 residues. Germline loops: CDR1 SQVTM, CDR2 ANQGSEA. As DNA, the CDR3 is TGCAGCGCGCGACAGAGAAACACCGGGGAGCTGTTTTTT. Protein sequence: CSARQRNTGELFF.

The CDR3 reads CASSLGLRGEPQHF. In DNA form, the CDR3 reads TGTGCCAGCAGTTTGGGCCTCAGGGGTGAGCCCCAGCATTTT. The genes are TRBV12-3 or TRBV12-4 and TRBJ1-5; D is possibly TRBD1 (6 bases). The ends were cut back, 3 bases at V and 8 bases at J, with 14 bases in the middle. This CDR3 contains 14 residues.

This chain uses TRBV28 with TRBJ2-7, with 7 bases identical to TRBD2. This CDR3 is 15 amino acids long. CDR1 is MDHEN, CDR2 SYDVKM, per germline. Losses at the gene ends were 5 bases for V and 3 bases for J; bases not matched to a gene: 10. For the CDR3, the DNA is TGTGCCAGCAGTCCTCCTCGGACTAGTCTCTACGAGCAGTACTTC. Translation gives CASSPPRTSLYEQYF.

This clonotype occurred many times. The rearrangement joins TRBV18 to TRBJ2-6; the match to TRBD1 covers 10 bases. Germline V gene sequence: CDR1 KGHSH, CDR2 LQKENI. Germline trimming cut 4 bases from V and 0 bases from J; bases unmatched to any gene: 3. This CDR3 has 17 residues. As DNA, the CDR3 is TGTGCCAGCTCACGGGACAGGGGTCCCTCTGGGGCCAACGTCCTGACTTTC. Translated, it gives CASSRDRGPSGANVLTF.

The genes are TRBV18 and TRBJ2-2; no definite D call. The germline CDR1 and CDR2 sequences are KGHSH and LQKENI. The CDR3 spans 15 residues. V was trimmed by 2 bases and J by 2 bases, leaving 9 bases between them. CDR3 sequence reads: CASSPVSRNTGELFF. The CDR3, as DNA: TGTGCCAGCTCACCAGTATCTCGAAACACCGGGGAGCTGTTTTTT.

This sequence joins TRBV29-1 and TRBJ1-2; 10 bases align to TRBD1. The CDR3 loop spans 13 amino acids. CDR1 and CDR2 from the germline V gene are SQVTM and ANQGSEA. V shed 5 bases, J shed 5 bases, and the junction held 5 bases outside the gene matches. The CDR3 coding sequence is TGCAGCGTTAAAGGACAGGGGGAGTATGGCTACACCTTC. Its translation: CSVKGQGEYGYTF.

This clonotype was counted only a few times. The rearrangement joins TRBV7-2 to TRBJ2-5; D is unresolved. V lost 7 bases, J lost 2 bases, and 11 bases lay in between. The germline V gene encodes CDR1 SGHTA and CDR2 FQGNSA. There are 13 residues in the CDR3. DNA of the CDR3: TGTGCCAGCACCACATTCCTTCAAGAGACCCAGTACTTC. This encodes CASTTFLQETQYF.

The J gene is TRBJ2-7, the V gene TRBV10-3, with D possibly TRBD2 on 5 matching bases. The ends were cut back, 11 bases at V and 4 bases at J, with 15 bases in the middle. Germline loops: CDR1 ENHRY, CDR2 SYGVKD. The CDR3 has 12 amino acids. The DNA for the CDR3 is TGTGCCTCGGGCGCCGGGGAGTACGAGCAGTACTTC. Translating it yields CASGAGEYEQYF.

This clonotype was recorded a few times. The J gene is TRBJ1-5, the V gene TRBV7-8, with 8 positions matching TRBD1. This CDR3 spans 15 amino acids. The J segment lost 6 bases and the V segment lost 2 bases, leaving 6 bases of the junction unmatched. Germline CDR1 reads SGHVS; CDR2 reads FQNEAQ. This CDR3 is CASSLNRGRGQPQHF. CDR3 nucleotide sequence: TGTGCCAGCAGCTTAAACAGGGGGAGGGGTCAGCCCCAGCATTTT.

This clonotype was seen many times. V usage is TRBV5-1 and J usage is TRBJ2-1, with 11 nucleotides matching TRBD2. Germline V gene data show CDR1 as SGHRS and CDR2 as YFSETQ. With V trimmed by 4 bases and J by 4 bases, 7 bases remained unmatched. CDR3 length: 16 residues. The CDR3 here is CASSTGTSGLYNEQFF. The DNA of the CDR3 is TGCGCCAGCAGCACGGGGACTAGCGGTCTTTACAATGAGCAGTTCTTC.

V and J are TRBV9 and TRBJ1-4, with D perhaps TRBD1 (6 bases). CDR1 SGDLS and CDR2 YYNGEE come from the germline V gene. CDR3 size: 18 residues. The ends were cut back, 2 bases at V and 3 bases at J, with 20 bases in the middle. CDR3 region: CASSVYGTTQGSNEKLFF. CDR3 sequence (DNA): TGTGCCAGCAGCGTTTACGGGACGACCCAGGGGTCTAATGAAAAACTGTTTTTT.

The chain couples TRBV28 to TRBJ1-4; D is perhaps TRBD1 (6 bases). CDR3 length equals 15 residues. The V gene lost 6 bases and the J gene lost 0 bases, with 11 bases spanning the gap. In germline, CDR1 is MDHEN, CDR2 SYDVKM. In DNA, the CDR3 is TGTGCCAGCAGCGCATCAGGGGCAACTAATGAAAAACTGTTTTTT. Its protein is CASSASGATNEKLFF.

The gene calls are TRBV5-6 and TRBJ2-1; D is unclear. The CDR3 is 15 residues long. Germline V gives CDR1 SGHDT, CDR2 YYEEEE. Trimming took 1 base from V and 6 from J, leaving 14 bases between them. Here the CDR3 DNA reads TGTGCCAGCAGCTTGAGGTCAGTCTCCCCCAATGAGCAGTTCTTC. Its protein is CASSLRSVSPNEQFF. Variable domain in full (rest from reference TRBV5-6 and TRBJ2-1): DAGVTQSPTHLIKTRGQQVTLRCSPKSGHDTVSWYQQALGQGPQFIFQYYEEEERQRGNFPDRFSGHQFPNYSSELNVNALLLGDSALYLCASSLRSVSPNEQFFGPGTRLTVL.

This clonotype was found many times. V and J are TRBV20-1 and TRBJ2-1; 13 bases match TRBD2. V gave up 2 bases and J gave up 5 bases; unmatched junction bases: 12. Germline CDR1 and CDR2: DFQATT and SNEGSKA (reference sequence). The CDR3 extends over 18 amino acids. The CDR3 spells CSARSGGLAGTAHNEQFF. CDR3 DNA sequence: TGCAGTGCTAGAAGCGGGGGACTAGCGGGAACGGCACACAATGAGCAGTTCTTC.

This clonotype turned up a few times. The rearrangement links TRBV21-1 to TRBJ2-1. TRBV21-1 is a recognized pseudogene. The CDR3 is 16 residues long. CDR3 region: CASSKWDPSPYNEQFF. The CDR3 DNA reads as TGTGCCAGCAGCAAATGGGATCCCAGTCCTTACAATGAGCAGTTCTTC.

V usage is TRBV3-1 and J usage is TRBJ2-1, with D possibly TRBD2 on 7 matching bases. The germline V gene has CDR1 LGHDT and CDR2 YNNKEL (reference sequence). Between the trimmed V and J ends, which lost 2 bases and 4 bases, there was a span of 12 bases. This CDR3 is 15 amino acids long. The DNA of the CDR3 is TGTGCCAGCAGCCAAAGGGGGGGGGTGTACAATGAGCAGTTCTTC. It translates to CASSQRGGVYNEQFF.

This clonotype was seen a few times. The rearrangement uses TRBV5-1 and TRBJ1-1; unclear D gene. V shed 0 bases and J shed 6 bases, with 9 bases lying between them. In germline, CDR1 is SGHRS, CDR2 YFSETQ. The CDR3 length is 13 residues. The CDR3 bases are TGCGCCAGCAGCTTGGCGGTATCCGCTGAAGCTTTCTTT. Its protein product is CASSLAVSAEAFF.

This clonotype has only a few counts. CDR3 protein: CATRGVNSPLHF. DNA of the CDR3: TGTGCCACCAGGGGGGTTAATTCACCCCTCCACTTT. The rearrangement uses TRBV27 and TRBJ1-6; 7 bases align to TRBD1. The CDR3 is 12 amino acids. The V gene end was trimmed by 10 bases and the J gene end by 6 bases; junction bases not matched to a gene: 3. Germline CDR1 MNHEY, CDR2 SMNVEV (reference sequence).

This clonotype occurred once. CDR3 sequence reads: CASSRQTRGNEQFF. In DNA, the CDR3 is TGTGCCAGCAGCCGCCAGACCAGGGGGAATGAGCAGTTCTTC. The chain links TRBV3-1 to TRBJ2-1, with 7 bases matching TRBD1. With 4 bases clipped from V and 7 bases from J, the junction kept 7 bases outside the gene matches. Germline CDR1 LGHDT, CDR2 YNNKEL (reference sequence). CDR3 length: 14 amino acids.

The chain uses TRBV30 and TRBJ2-5; no definite D call. The CDR3 is 14 amino acids. V lost 2 bases to trimming and J lost 4 bases, with 14 bases between them. Germline V gene data show CDR1 as GTSNPN and CDR2 as SVGIG (reference sequence). The CDR3 sequence is CAWSRDSSRETQYF. The DNA of the CDR3 is TGTGCCTGGAGTCGAGACTCCTCCCGAGAGACCCAGTACTTC. Drawing the rest from reference TRBV30 and TRBJ2-5, the complete variable domain is SQTIHQWPATLVQPVGSPLSLECTVEGTSNPNLYWYRQAAGRGLQLLFYSVGIGQISSEVPQNLSASRPQDRQFILSSKKLLLSDSGFYLCAWSRDSSRETQYFGPGTRLLVL.

A few counts support this clonotype. The chain combines TRBV5-4 with TRBJ2-7, with D hard to call. Looked up from germline, CDR1 is SGHNT and CDR2 is YYREEE (reference sequence). The V gene lost 3 bases and the J gene lost 7 bases, with 14 bases spanning the gap. The CDR3 has 13 amino acids. The CDR3 spells CASSYGTVREQYF. The DNA of the CDR3 is TGTGCCAGCAGCTACGGAACCGTTCGAGAGCAGTACTTC.